This T cell receptor beta chain is from a study of cytomegalovirus exposure and HLA in healthy donors. A word on this clone: Its antigen is currently unknown.

General observations from the study: In vitro experiments confirmed that three CMV-associated chains were specific for CMV antigens. A missense variant in DCLRE1C was later tied to TCR beta V- and J-gene trimming.

With 60 Vbeta and 13 Jbeta primers, the PCR was carried out. Original handling: Some 10 million shared chains were among the about 80 million unique TCR beta chains that a later analysis counted. Produced via immunoSEQ multiplex PCR; TCRdb's table is partial and in-frame only. That table supplies the V and J calls and clone size; D and trimming were determined from the DNA. The repertoire has fewer than 150,000 clones, 77% of them found once; the top ten carry over 2%. CDR1 is SGHRS and CDR2 is YFSETQ in the germline V gene. The CDR3 has 15 residues. J was trimmed by 0 bases and V by 5 bases; bases with no gene match: 4.

The specimen sequenced was PBMCs. This clonotype was obtained from a man aged 30 to 39 in good health and CMV-seronegative. V gene TRBV5-1 combines with J gene TRBJ1-2; 10 nucleotides match TRBD1. The CDR3: CASSSGQGANYGYTF. In nucleotides, the CDR3 is TGCGCCAGCAGTTCTGGACAGGGGGCTAACTATGGCTACACCTTC.